The 10 T cell receptor beta chains below all came from one sample that was sequenced in a study of shared T cell receptors in the human thymus. Sequenced by immunoSEQ multiplex PCR; TCRdb stores in-frame clones only, minus some. Of approximately 400,000 clones listed, 85% to 95% are singletons. Sequenced sample: thymocytes. The receptors shown here come from a human donor.

The chain uses TRBV15 and TRBJ2-3; tentatively, D is TRBD1 (6 bases). V lost 3 bases to trimming and J lost 0 bases, with 16 bases between them. The germline CDR1 and CDR2 sequences are LNHNV and YYDKDF (reference sequence). There are 17 residues in the CDR3. CDR3 region: CATSSLDRPPSTDTQYF. CDR3 nucleotides: TGTGCCACCAGCAGCTTAGACAGGCCCCCTAGCACAGATACGCAGTATTTT. Full variable domain (outside the CDR3, taken from reference TRBV15 and TRBJ2-3): DAMVIQNPRYQVTQFGKPVTLSCSQTLNHNVMYWYQQKSSQAPKLLFHYYDKDFNNEADTPDNFQSRRPNTSFCFLDIRSPGLGDTAMYLCATSSLDRPPSTDTQYFGPGTRLTVL.

The chain couples TRBV10-3 to TRBJ2-3, with TRBD2 identical over 13 bases. This CDR3 comprises 18 residues. Unmatched junction bases numbered 17, after V lost 10 bases and J lost 4 bases. Germline loops: CDR1 ENHRY, CDR2 SYGVKD. The CDR3 protein is CATREAGLAGYEADTQYF. The CDR3, as DNA: TGTGCCACCCGGGAGGCGGGACTAGCGGGATATGAAGCAGATACGCAGTATTTT.

The V gene is TRBV10-3, the J gene TRBJ2-1; D is possibly TRBD2 (5 bases). Deletions cut 2 bases from V and 4 bases from J, with 12 bases between. Germline CDR1 is ENHRY and CDR2 is SYGVKD. The CDR3 contains 15 residues. The CDR3 DNA follows: TGTGCCATCAGTGAGCCTGGCGGGTCATACAATGAGCAGTTCTTC. The encoded protein is CAISEPGGSYNEQFF.

The V and J genes are TRBV27 and TRBJ2-3; the D gene could be TRBD1 or TRBD2 (5 bases each). Trimming removed 7 bases from V and 0 bases from J, with 20 bases in between. The germline V gene encodes CDR1 MNHEY and CDR2 SMNVEV (reference sequence). The CDR3 runs to 17 residues. The CDR3: CASTRDPGGSSTDTQYF. In DNA form, the CDR3 reads TGTGCCAGCACCCGGGACCCGGGTGGGTCTAGCACAGATACGCAGTATTTT.

This clone has a single count. V and J are TRBV13 and TRBJ2-5; 13 bases line up with TRBD2. Trimming at V came to 1 base and at J to 5 bases, leaving 4 bases not matched to a gene. This CDR3 has 16 residues. Germline values: CDR1 PRHDT, CDR2 FYEKMQ (reference sequence). The CDR3 loop reads CASSLVGLAGHETQYF. As DNA, the CDR3 is TGTGCCAGCAGCTTAGTGGGACTAGCGGGACACGAGACCCAGTACTTC.

J is TRBJ2-7 and V is TRBV7-8; D is possibly TRBD1 or TRBD2 (5 bases each). V lost 0 bases to trimming and J lost 6 bases, with 24 bases between them. Germline CDR1 reads SGHVS; CDR2 reads FQNEAQ. There are 18 residues in the CDR3. This CDR3 reads CASSLARTRGSDPSEQYF. CDR3 nucleotide sequence: TGTGCCAGCAGCTTAGCGCGGACGAGGGGATCCGACCCTAGCGAGCAGTACTTC.

The CDR3 here is CASSLVPRRDNEQFF. Written as DNA, the CDR3 is TGTGCCAGTAGTCTGGTACCGAGGCGGGACAATGAGCAGTTCTTC. The V and J genes are TRBV19 and TRBJ2-1; a possible D gene is TRBD2 (5 bases). Germline CDR1 reads LNHDA; CDR2 reads SQIVND (reference sequence). V lost 5 bases to trimming and J lost 5 bases, with 16 bases between them. This CDR3 spans 15 amino acids.

The chain has TRBV28 and TRBJ2-3, with 11 bases lining up with TRBD2. The CDR3 is 19 residues long. Germline CDR1 MDHEN, CDR2 SYDVKM. The V gene end was trimmed by 3 bases and the J gene end by 4 bases; junction bases not matched to a gene: 15. The CDR3 DNA sequence: TGTGCCAGCAGTTTCTCTGGGACTAGCGGCCCCGTGGTACCAGATACGCAGTATTTT. Translation gives CASSFSGTSGPVVPDTQYF.

The chain has TRBV4-2 and TRBJ2-2, with D unresolved. This CDR3 region has 14 residues. CDR1 is LGHNA and CDR2 is YNFKEQ in the germline V gene. V lost 1 base to trimming and J lost 2 bases, with 5 bases between them. The CDR3 DNA sequence: TGTGCCAGCAGCCAAGCTCTTAACACCGGGGAGCTGTTTTTT. Translated, it gives CASSQALNTGELFF.

The chain has TRBV6-4 and TRBJ1-2; no definite D call. Trimming stripped 0 bases from V and 3 bases from J, with 11 bases between. The length of the CDR3 is 15 residues. Germline values: CDR1 MRHNA, CDR2 SNTAGT. The CDR3 bases are TGTGCCAGCAGTGACTCCGAATCAGGCCACTATGGCTACACCTTC. Its protein product is CASSDSESGHYGYTF.